This TCR beta chain was documented in a study of cytomegalovirus exposure and HLA in healthy donors. Looking at the study overall: One earlier analysis, a look at around 180 million T cells, found roughly 120 million unique TCR beta sequences.

V was cut by 0 bases and J by 2 bases, with 7 bases left in between. The CDR3 is 14 amino acids. Germline V gene data show CDR1 as MNHEY and CDR2 as SVGAGI. PCR amplification relied on 60 Vbeta primers (plus 13 Jbeta primers). The method was immunoSEQ multiplex PCR; TCRdb's version includes in-frame clones alone and lacks a portion of them. The sample shows 150,000 to 200,000 clones, around 78% of them seen only once. The material sequenced was PBMCs. The chain uses TRBV6-5 and TRBJ1-2; the D is unclear. The receptor was derived from a woman in her thirties or forties in good health and CMV-seropositive. The CDR3 nucleotides read TGTGCCAGCAGTTACTCGGGCGAGAACTATGGCTACACCTTC. Protein sequence: CASSYSGENYGYTF.